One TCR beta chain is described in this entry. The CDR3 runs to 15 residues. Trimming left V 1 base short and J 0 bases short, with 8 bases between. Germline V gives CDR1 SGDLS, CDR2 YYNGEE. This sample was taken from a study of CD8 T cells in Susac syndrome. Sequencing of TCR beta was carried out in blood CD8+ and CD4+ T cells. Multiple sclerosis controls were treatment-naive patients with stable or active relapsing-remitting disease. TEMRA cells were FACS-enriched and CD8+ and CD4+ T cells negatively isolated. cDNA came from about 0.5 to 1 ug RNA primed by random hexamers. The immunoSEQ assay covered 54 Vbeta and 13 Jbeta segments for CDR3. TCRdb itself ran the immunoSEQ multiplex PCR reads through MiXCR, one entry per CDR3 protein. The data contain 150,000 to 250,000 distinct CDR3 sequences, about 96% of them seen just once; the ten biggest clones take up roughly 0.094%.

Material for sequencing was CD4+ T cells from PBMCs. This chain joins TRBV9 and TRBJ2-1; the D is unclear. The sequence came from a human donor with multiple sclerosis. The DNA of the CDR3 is TGTGCCAGCAGCGTAACAGCGAGCTCCTACAATGAGCAGTTCTTC. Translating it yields CASSVTASSYNEQFF.